Below are 32 T cell receptor beta chains sequenced from a single sample in a study of a mutant IDH1 vaccine in newly diagnosed glioma. These receptors are not linked to any known antigen. Profiled with immunoSEQ multiplex PCR; TCRdb holds only in-frame clones, not every one. Of about 65,000 clones in the sample, roughly 79% were seen once. The sample's time point: week 35, safety follow-up. Vaccination comprised doses that each held 300 ug of mutant IDH1 20-mer peptide, plus topical imiquimod. The sequencing used PBMCs, collected from a glioma patient whose treatment included an IDH1 peptide vaccine. These receptors all come from a man aged 40-50 years with glioma.

This clone was found a few times. This sequence joins TRBV7-3 and TRBJ2-1, with 7 nucleotides matching TRBD1. Trimming at V came to 2 bases and at J to 10 bases, leaving 8 bases not matched to a gene. The CDR3 has 14 amino acids. Germline CDR1 and CDR2: SGHTA and FQGTGA. CDR3 region: CASSLSIGQAEQFF. As DNA, the CDR3 is TGTGCCAGCAGCTTATCTATCGGACAGGCGGAGCAGTTCTTC.

The chain is built from TRBV7-2 and TRBJ1-2; D is undetermined. CDR1 SGHTA and CDR2 FQGNSA come from the germline V gene. V dropped 1 base and J dropped 0 bases, with 9 bases sitting between them. This CDR3 is built from 15 residues. The CDR3 nucleotides read TGTGCCAGCAGCTTAGGGAGGTCAACTAACTATGGCTACACCTTC. Translating gives CASSLGRSTNYGYTF.

This clone was observed a single time. CDR3 nucleotides: TGTGCCAGCAGCCAAGCTTCCTCCTACGAGCAGTACTTC. It translates to CASSQASSYEQYF. The genes are TRBV4-2 and TRBJ2-7, with D uncertain. V shed 1 base and J shed 0 bases, with 4 bases lying between them. CDR1 and CDR2 (germline): LGHNA, YNFKEQ. The CDR3 has 13 amino acids.

The rearrangement uses TRBV2 and TRBJ2-3; D assignment may be TRBD1 or TRBD2 (7 bases each). CDR3 length: 14 residues. CDR1 is SNHLY and CDR2 is FYNNEI in the germline V gene. The ends were cut back, 5 bases at V and 4 bases at J, with 13 bases in the middle. As DNA, the CDR3 is TGTGCCAGCAGTAGACAGGGAGGGTCAGATACGCAGTATTTT. It specifies CASSRQGGSDTQYF.

This chain uses TRBV13 with TRBJ1-5; no definite D call. The CDR3 is made up of 14 amino acids. Deletions cut 4 bases from V and 2 bases from J, with 9 bases between. CDR1 and CDR2 from the germline V gene are PRHDT and FYEKMQ (reference sequence). The CDR3 coding sequence is TGTGCCAGCAGCTGGACCCTTGGCAATCAGCCCCAGCATTTT. This translates into CASSWTLGNQPQHF.

The V gene is TRBV6-5, the J gene TRBJ2-2; D is tentatively TRBD1 or TRBD2 (5 bases each). The germline V and J ends were trimmed by 2 bases and 0 bases, with 7 bases remaining between them. CDR1 is MNHEY and CDR2 is SVGAGI in the germline V gene. The CDR3 has 15 amino acids. CDR3 bases: TGTGCCAGCAGTTACGGGACGGCGAACACCGGGGAGCTGTTTTTT. Its protein is CASSYGTANTGELFF.

The chain carries TRBV7-2 and TRBJ2-3; TRBD2 aligns across 9 bases. Trimming removed 5 bases from V and 5 bases from J; junction bases left unmatched: 8. The CDR3 sequence is 15 residues long. Germline V gene sequence: CDR1 SGHTA, CDR2 FQGNSA. In DNA, the CDR3 is TGTGCCAGCAGCCTCATAGCGGGAGCAGGAGATACGCAGTATTTT. Protein sequence: CASSLIAGAGDTQYF.

The CDR3: CASSPAFGTVSYEQYF. Here the CDR3 DNA reads TGTGCCAGCTCACCAGCCTTCGGGACGGTTTCCTACGAGCAGTACTTC. The chain links TRBV18 to TRBJ2-7, with D perhaps assigned TRBD1 or TRBD2 (5 bases each). Germline V gene data show CDR1 as KGHSH and CDR2 as LQKENI. This CDR3 is built from 16 residues. The V gene lost 2 bases and the J gene lost 1 base, with 15 bases spanning the gap.

Points on this clone: One end of the junction is discordant with germline, which a read error may explain. The rearrangement uses TRBV12-5 and TRBJ1-5; D unresolved. CDR1 is LGHNT, CDR2 FRNRAP, per germline. The CDR3 is 16 amino acids. Written as DNA, the CDR3 is TGTGCTAGTGCTTTGAAGTGGAAGTATAGCAATCAGCCCCAGCATTTT. Translating it yields CASALKWKYSNQPQHF. The full variable domain, its missing parts supplied by reference TRBV12-5 and TRBJ1-5, is DARVTQTPRHKVTEMGQEVTMRCQPILGHNTVFWYRQTMMQGLELLAYFRNRAPLDDSGMPKDRFSAEMPDATLATLKIQPSEPRDSAVYFCASALKWKYSNQPQHFGDGTRLSIL.

The chain links TRBV5-1 to TRBJ2-1; 7 bases align to TRBD1. V lost 4 bases to trimming and J lost 4 bases; unmatched junction nucleotides: 5. Germline CDR1 reads SGHRS; CDR2 reads YFSETQ. This CDR3 is built from 14 residues. The CDR3 sequence is CASSAQQGYNEQFF. Written as DNA, the CDR3 is TGCGCCAGCAGCGCACAACAGGGGTACAATGAGCAGTTCTTC.

This chain links TRBV15 with TRBJ2-5; TRBD1 is a possible D gene (5 bases). The germline V gene has CDR1 LNHNV and CDR2 YYDKDF (reference sequence). V shed 2 bases and J shed 2 bases, with 9 bases lying between them. The CDR3 spans 14 residues. The CDR3 region is CATSRSRVQETQYF. In DNA, the CDR3 is TGTGCCACCAGCAGAAGCAGGGTTCAAGAGACCCAGTACTTC.

The sample holds a few counts of this clone. This chain connects TRBV5-1 to TRBJ1-1; 7 nucleotides align to TRBD1. CDR3 length equals 14 residues. Germline CDR1 and CDR2: SGHRS and YFSETQ. V shed 3 bases, J shed 4 bases, and the junction held 6 bases outside the gene matches. Here the CDR3 reads CASSYSQGTTEAFF. CDR3 nucleotide sequence: TGCGCCAGCAGCTACTCACAGGGGACCACTGAAGCTTTCTTT.

The genes are TRBV5-4 and TRBJ2-7; 12 bases line up with TRBD2. This CDR3 spans 16 amino acids. Per germline, CDR1 SGHNT and CDR2 YYREEE (reference sequence). Trimming took 5 bases from V and 6 from J; bases not matched to a gene: 12. In DNA, the CDR3 is TGTGCCAGCAGTCTGACTAGCGGGAGTGTCCCAGTCGAGCAGTACTTC. It yields the protein CASSLTSGSVPVEQYF. Full variable domain (outside the CDR3, taken from reference TRBV5-4 and TRBJ2-7): ETGVTQSPTHLIKTRGQQVTLRCSSQSGHNTVSWYQQALGQGPQFIFQYYREEENGRGNFPPRFSGLQFPNYSSELNVNALELDDSALYLCASSLTSGSVPVEQYFGPGTRLTVT.

This chain joins TRBV16 and TRBJ2-4; 10 bases are a match to TRBD1. From germline, CDR1 is KGHSY and CDR2 FQNENV. Germline trimming cut 0 bases from V and 6 bases from J; bases unmatched to any gene: 5. The CDR3 consists of 16 residues. The CDR3 region is CASSQSGTGAGNIQYF. CDR3 sequence (DNA): TGTGCCAGCAGCCAATCGGGGACAGGGGCCGGAAACATTCAGTACTTC.

The rearrangement uses TRBV11-2 and TRBJ1-2; D is unclear. CDR1 SGHAT and CDR2 FQNNGV come from the germline V gene. This CDR3 has 14 amino acids. V lost 0 bases, J lost 2 bases, and 7 bases lay in between. For the CDR3, the DNA is TGTGCCAGCAGCTTAGACCCGGGGAACTATGGCTACACCTTC. Translated: CASSLDPGNYGYTF. The full variable domain, rest sourced from reference TRBV11-2 and TRBJ1-2, is EAGVAQSPRYKIIEKRQSVAFWCNPISGHATLYWYQQILGQGPKLLIQFQNNGVVDDSQLPKDRFSAERLKGVDSTLKIQPAKLEDSAVYLCASSLDPGNYGYTFGSGTRLTVV.

This chain connects TRBV6-6 to TRBJ2-7, with 12 bases aligning to TRBD1. V shed 5 bases and J 5 bases; nucleotides not matched to a gene: 10. Germline V gene sequence: CDR1 MNHNY, CDR2 SVGAGI (reference sequence). The CDR3 covers 16 residues. The CDR3 region is CASSPRRDRGLHEQYF. The DNA for the CDR3 is TGTGCCAGCAGTCCGCGCCGGGACAGGGGGCTCCACGAGCAGTACTTC.

The genes are TRBV4-1 and TRBJ1-2; D call uncertain. Trimming took off 1 base at V and 2 bases at J, with 5 bases between the two ends. The CDR3 is 13 residues long. Germline V lookup: CDR1 MGHRA, CDR2 YSYEKL. CDR3: CASSQGGNYGYTF. CDR3 nucleotides: TGCGCCAGCAGCCAAGGGGGAAACTATGGCTACACCTTC.

DNA for the CDR3: TGTGCCAGCAGGCGACAGGGGAGGCAGTATTTT. It codes for CASRRQGRQYF. This chain links TRBV6-5 with TRBJ2-3, with TRBD1 matching 8 bases. Germline trimming cut 6 bases from V and 11 bases from J; bases unmatched to any gene: 4. CDR3 size: 11 residues. Germline loops: CDR1 MNHEY, CDR2 SVGAGI.

The gene calls are TRBV5-8 and TRBJ2-1; D gene unclear. The germline V and J ends were trimmed by 4 bases and 8 bases, with 7 bases remaining between them. CDR3 size: 11 residues. CDR1 SGHTS and CDR2 YDEGEE come from the germline V gene. In nucleotides, the CDR3 is TGTGCCAGCAGCCCCGTCTATGAGCAGTTCTTC. Protein sequence: CASSPVYEQFF.

V usage is TRBV6-4 and J usage is TRBJ1-2, with a tentative D call TRBD1 (5 bases). CDR3 length: 16 residues. Germline CDR1 and CDR2: MRHNA and SNTAGT. Trimming pared 3 bases from V and 4 bases from J, leaving 18 bases between. DNA of the CDR3: TGTGCCAGCAGTGAAAAGTCCGGGACGGTGGCCTATGGCTACACCTTC. It yields the protein CASSEKSGTVAYGYTF.

The chain is built from TRBV19 and TRBJ1-1; D unclear. Germline CDR1 is LNHDA and CDR2 is SQIVND (reference sequence). This CDR3 is built from 13 residues. Trimming stripped 5 bases from V and 1 base from J, with 8 bases between. CDR3 protein: CASSLLPNTEAFF. The CDR3 coding sequence is TGTGCCAGTAGTCTTCTCCCGAACACTGAAGCTTTCTTT. Together with reference TRBV19 and TRBJ1-1, the CDR3 gives the full variable domain: DGGITQSPKYLFRKEGQNVTLSCEQNLNHDAMYWYRQDPGQGLRLIYYSQIVNDFQKGDIAEGYSVSREKKESFPLTVTSAQKNPTAFYLCASSLLPNTEAFFGQGTRLTVV.

This clone was seen once. The V and J genes are TRBV12-5 and TRBJ1-1, with 7 positions matching TRBD1. The CDR3 length is 15 residues. Germline CDR1 LGHNT, CDR2 FRNRAP. The V and J ends lost 1 base and 4 bases, in that order; junction bases with no gene match: 6. This CDR3 reads CASGLGATGSTEAFF. In DNA, the CDR3 is TGTGCTAGTGGTTTGGGAGCGACAGGGAGCACTGAAGCTTTCTTT.

A note on this clone: In the same sample, other DNA sequences code for this CDR3. The V call is TRBV18, the J call TRBJ2-7; D ambiguous. Germline assignment: CDR1 KGHSH and CDR2 LQKENI. The V gene lost 2 bases and the J gene lost 3 bases, with 11 bases spanning the gap. The CDR3 is 14 amino acids. This chain's CDR3 is CASSPEAGRYEQYF. The CDR3 DNA follows: TGTGCCAGCTCACCAGAAGCCGGACGCTACGAGCAGTACTTC.

The V and J genes are TRBV28 and TRBJ2-4; maybe TRBD2 (5 bases). Trimming removed 5 bases from V and 1 base from J, with 15 bases in between. The length of the CDR3 is 16 residues. Germline V gene sequence: CDR1 MDHEN, CDR2 SYDVKM. The CDR3, as DNA: TGTGCCAGCAGTCAACTAGACGAAGCGGCCAAAAACATTCAGTACTTC. The encoded protein is CASSQLDEAAKNIQYF.

This clone was counted a few times. The rearrangement links TRBV21-1 to TRBJ2-7; the table names TRBD2, a call not compared with the DNA. TRBV21-1 is given as a pseudogene. The CDR3 is 17 amino acids. This CDR3 reads CASSKEKRQGFSYEQYF. The CDR3 region has the DNA TGTGCCAGCAGCAAAGAGAAGCGGCAAGGGTTTTCCTACGAGCAGTACTTC.

This clone showed up just once. The rearrangement links TRBV7-2 to TRBJ2-7; tentative D call: TRBD2 (7 bases). The CDR3 is 14 amino acids. V lost 5 bases, J lost 2 bases, and 13 bases lay in between. Germline V lookup: CDR1 SGHTA, CDR2 FQGNSA. Here the CDR3 reads CASSPRGGPYEQYF. The CDR3 DNA is TGTGCCAGCAGCCCACGCGGGGGCCCCTACGAGCAGTACTTC.

This chain uses TRBV10-3 with TRBJ1-5, with a weak D call TRBD1 (6 bases). Deletions cut 10 bases from V and 6 bases from J, with 19 bases between. This CDR3 contains 14 residues. The germline V gene encodes CDR1 ENHRY and CDR2 SYGVKD. The CDR3 DNA follows: TGTGCCACCCGTACAGGGACTATCGGTCAGCCCCAGCATTTT. Translated: CATRTGTIGQPQHF.

The gene calls are TRBV10-3 and TRBJ2-7; D not certain. V was cut by 1 base and J by 4 bases, with 20 bases left in between. Germline CDR1 is ENHRY and CDR2 is SYGVKD. The CDR3 has 17 residues. The CDR3 region has the DNA TGTGCCATCAGTGAGTTAGTCCGGTACTTTCTTGGGTACGAGCAGTACTTC. Its protein product is CAISELVRYFLGYEQYF.

The chain employs TRBV6-1 and TRBJ2-3, with D perhaps TRBD2 (7 bases). Trimming took off 6 bases at V and 3 bases at J, with 13 bases between the two ends. Per the germline V gene, CDR1 is MNHNS and CDR2 is SASEGT. CDR3 length: 14 amino acids. This CDR3 is CASRGGRDTDTQYF. CDR3 sequence (DNA): TGTGCCAGCAGGGGGGGGCGCGATACAGATACGCAGTATTTT.

The J gene is TRBJ2-7, the V gene TRBV19; TRBD2 is a possible D gene (6 bases). Trimming cost V 5 bases and J 2 bases, with 13 bases left between them. The CDR3 has 14 residues. Germline V gene data show CDR1 as LNHDA and CDR2 as SQIVND (reference sequence). The CDR3 DNA reads as TGTGCCAGTAGTGATGGCGGGACTCCCTACGAGCAGTACTTC. It is translated as CASSDGGTPYEQYF.

The rearrangement joins TRBV27 to TRBJ2-7, with TRBD1 matching over 10 bases. The CDR3 is 19 residues long. J was trimmed by 4 bases and V by 3 bases; bases with no gene match: 18. Germline CDR1 is MNHEY and CDR2 is SMNVEV (reference sequence). CDR3 nucleotides: TGTGCCAGCAGTTTCCTAGTCCCCCCGAGACAGGGGGCCCGATACGAGCAGTACTTC. As protein: CASSFLVPPRQGARYEQYF.

V usage is TRBV7-2 and J usage is TRBJ1-5; D is unresolved. The CDR3 spans 12 residues. Looked up from germline, CDR1 is SGHTA and CDR2 is FQGNSA. The V end was cut by 1 base, the J end by 7 bases, with 5 bases between. The CDR3 coding sequence is TGTGCCAGCAGCTTAGTTGGCCAGCCCCAGCATTTT. Encoded protein: CASSLVGQPQHF. Filled out from reference TRBV7-2 and TRBJ1-5, the complete variable domain reads GAGVSQSPSNKVTEKGKDVELRCDPISGHTALYWYRQSLGQGLEFLIYFQGNSAPDKSGLPSDRFSAERTGGSVSTLTIQRTQQEDSAVYLCASSLVGQPQHFGDGTRLSIL.